This T cell receptor beta chain was obtained from a study of control samples from healthy donors and cancer patients. The J segment lost 1 base and the V segment lost 4 bases, leaving 4 bases of the junction unmatched. The CDR3 extends over 14 amino acids. CDR1 SGHRS and CDR2 YFSETQ come from the germline V gene. Profiled with immunoSEQ multiplex PCR; TCRdb holds only in-frame clones, not every one. Among under 140,000 clones listed, 85% to 90% were seen once. V and J are TRBV5-1 and TRBJ2-5; 7 bases are shared with TRBD1. This TCR came from a woman in her sixties with lung cancer. The sequencing input was PBMCs. The CDR3 loop reads CASSPGQVQETQYF. DNA for the CDR3: TGCGCCAGCAGCCCTGGACAGGTCCAAGAGACCCAGTACTTC.